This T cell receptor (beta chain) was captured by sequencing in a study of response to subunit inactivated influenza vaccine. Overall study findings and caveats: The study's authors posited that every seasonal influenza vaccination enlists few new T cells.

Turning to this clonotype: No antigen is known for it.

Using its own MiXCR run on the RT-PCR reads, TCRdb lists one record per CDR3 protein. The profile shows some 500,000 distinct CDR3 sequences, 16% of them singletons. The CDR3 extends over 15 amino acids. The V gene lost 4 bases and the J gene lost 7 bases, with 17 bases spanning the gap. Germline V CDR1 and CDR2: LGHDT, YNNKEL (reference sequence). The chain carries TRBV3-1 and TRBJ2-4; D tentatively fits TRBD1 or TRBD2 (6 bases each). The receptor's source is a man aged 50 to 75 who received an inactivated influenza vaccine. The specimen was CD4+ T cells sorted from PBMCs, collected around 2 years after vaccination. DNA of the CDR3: TGTGCCAGCAGCCCATCTAGCGAGGGGGGCAACATTCAGTACTTC. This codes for CASSPSSEGGNIQYF.